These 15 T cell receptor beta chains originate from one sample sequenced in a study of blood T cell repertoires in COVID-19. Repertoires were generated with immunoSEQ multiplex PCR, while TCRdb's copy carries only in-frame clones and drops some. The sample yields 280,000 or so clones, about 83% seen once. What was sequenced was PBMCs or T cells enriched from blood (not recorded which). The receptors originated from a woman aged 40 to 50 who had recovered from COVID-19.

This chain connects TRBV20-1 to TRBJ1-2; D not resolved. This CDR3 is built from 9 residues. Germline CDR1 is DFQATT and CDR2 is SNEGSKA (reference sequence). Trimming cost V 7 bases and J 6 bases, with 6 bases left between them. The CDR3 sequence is CSVRDGYTF. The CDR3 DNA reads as TGCAGTGTGAGGGATGGCTACACCTTC.

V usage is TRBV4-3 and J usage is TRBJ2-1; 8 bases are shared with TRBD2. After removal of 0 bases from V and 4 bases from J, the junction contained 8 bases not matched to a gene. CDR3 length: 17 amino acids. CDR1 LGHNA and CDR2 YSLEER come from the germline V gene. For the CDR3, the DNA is TGCGCCAGCAGCCAAGATACGGCTAGCGGGCAATACAATGAGCAGTTCTTC. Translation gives CASSQDTASGQYNEQFF.

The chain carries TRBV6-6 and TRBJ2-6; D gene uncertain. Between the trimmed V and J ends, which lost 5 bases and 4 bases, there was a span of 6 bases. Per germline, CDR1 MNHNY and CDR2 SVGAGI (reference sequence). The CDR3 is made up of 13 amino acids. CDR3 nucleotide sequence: TGTGCCAGCAGTCCCAGGGGGGCCAACGTCCTGACTTTC. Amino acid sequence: CASSPRGANVLTF.

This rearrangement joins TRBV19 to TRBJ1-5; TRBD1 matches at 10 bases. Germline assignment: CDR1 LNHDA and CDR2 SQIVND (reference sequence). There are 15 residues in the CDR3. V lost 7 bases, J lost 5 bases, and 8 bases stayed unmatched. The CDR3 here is CASTRIGQGDQPQHF. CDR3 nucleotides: TGTGCCAGTACCCGCATAGGACAGGGGGATCAGCCCCAGCATTTT.

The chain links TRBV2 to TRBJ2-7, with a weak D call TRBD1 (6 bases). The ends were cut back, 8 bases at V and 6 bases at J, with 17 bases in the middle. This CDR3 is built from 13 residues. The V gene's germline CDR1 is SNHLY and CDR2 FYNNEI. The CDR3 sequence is CASGAYRAGEQYF. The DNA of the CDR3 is TGTGCCAGCGGAGCTTACAGGGCCGGCGAGCAGTACTTC.

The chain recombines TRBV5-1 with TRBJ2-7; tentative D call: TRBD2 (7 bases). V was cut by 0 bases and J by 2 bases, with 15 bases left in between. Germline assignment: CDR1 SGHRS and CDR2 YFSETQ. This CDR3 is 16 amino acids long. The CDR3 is CASSLGWGGAAYEQYF. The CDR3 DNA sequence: TGCGCCAGCAGCTTGGGGTGGGGGGGGGCGGCCTACGAGCAGTACTTC.

CDR3 DNA sequence: TGTGCCAGCAGTTTACAAAACCAAGAGACCCAGTACTTC. Its translation: CASSLQNQETQYF. The V gene is TRBV12-3 or TRBV12-4, the J gene TRBJ2-5, with D unclear. The CDR3 has 13 residues. Trimming stripped 2 bases from V and 0 bases from J, with 4 bases between.

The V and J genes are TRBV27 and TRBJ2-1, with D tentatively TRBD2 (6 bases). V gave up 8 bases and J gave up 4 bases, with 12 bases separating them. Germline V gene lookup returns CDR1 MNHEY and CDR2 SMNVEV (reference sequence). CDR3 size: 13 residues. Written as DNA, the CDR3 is TGTGCCAGCCGGACTACCCTATACAATGAGCAGTTCTTC. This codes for CASRTTLYNEQFF.

The CDR3 sequence: CASSKDRAEGYTF. The CDR3 DNA sequence: TGTGCCAGCAGCAAGGACAGGGCGGAGGGCTACACCTTC. The chain is built from TRBV7-2 and TRBJ1-2; 8 nucleotides line up with TRBD1. The CDR3 has 13 amino acids. Germline CDR1 reads SGHTA; CDR2 reads FQGNSA. V lost 5 bases and J lost 8; bases outside the gene matches: 7.

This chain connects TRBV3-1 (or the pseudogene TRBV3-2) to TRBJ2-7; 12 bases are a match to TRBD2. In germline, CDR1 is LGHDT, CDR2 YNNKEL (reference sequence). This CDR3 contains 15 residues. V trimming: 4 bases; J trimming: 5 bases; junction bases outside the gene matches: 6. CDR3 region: CASSLTSGRIDEQYF. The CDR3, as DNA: TGTGCCAGCAGCCTCACTAGCGGGAGGATCGACGAGCAGTACTTC.

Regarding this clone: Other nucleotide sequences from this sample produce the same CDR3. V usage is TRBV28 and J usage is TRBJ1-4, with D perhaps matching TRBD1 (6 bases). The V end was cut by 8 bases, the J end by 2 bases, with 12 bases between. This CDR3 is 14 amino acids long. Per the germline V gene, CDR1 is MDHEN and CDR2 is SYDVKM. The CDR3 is CASSPGGTNEKLFF. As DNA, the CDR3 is TGTGCCAGCTCCCCGGGGGGCACTAATGAAAAACTGTTTTTT.

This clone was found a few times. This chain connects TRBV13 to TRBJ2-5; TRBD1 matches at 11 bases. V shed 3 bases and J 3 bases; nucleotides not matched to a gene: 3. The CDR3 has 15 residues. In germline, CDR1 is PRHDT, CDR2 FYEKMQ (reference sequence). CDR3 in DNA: TGTGCCAGCAGCTTCGGGACAGGGGGAAAAGAGACCCAGTACTTC. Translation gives CASSFGTGGKETQYF. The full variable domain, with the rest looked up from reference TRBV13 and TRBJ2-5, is AAGVIQSPRHLIKEKRETATLKCYPIPRHDTVYWYQQGPGQDPQFLISFYEKMQSDKGSIPDRFSAQQFSDYHSELNMSSLELGDSALYFCASSFGTGGKETQYFGPGTRLLVL.

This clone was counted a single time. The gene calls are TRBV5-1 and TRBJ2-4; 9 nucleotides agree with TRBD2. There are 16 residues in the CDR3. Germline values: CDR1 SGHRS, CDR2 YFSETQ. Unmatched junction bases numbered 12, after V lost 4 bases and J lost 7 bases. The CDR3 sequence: CASSPLAGLSPNIQYF. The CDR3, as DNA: TGCGCCAGCAGCCCCCTAGCGGGACTCTCACCCAACATTCAGTACTTC.

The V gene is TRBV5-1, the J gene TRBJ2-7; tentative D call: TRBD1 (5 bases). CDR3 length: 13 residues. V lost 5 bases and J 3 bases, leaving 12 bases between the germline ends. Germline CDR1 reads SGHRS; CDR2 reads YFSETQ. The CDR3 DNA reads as TGCGCCAGCAGTGTGGACACGAGCTACGAGCAGTACTTC. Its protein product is CASSVDTSYEQYF.

The CDR3 nucleotides are TGCAGCGCAGAGAGGGCCCCGGGAGTGGAAAAACTGTTTTTT. Encoded protein: CSAERAPGVEKLFF. This chain links TRBV29-1 with TRBJ1-4; no clear D. V was pared by 7 bases and J by 8 bases, with 20 bases between. Per the germline V gene, CDR1 is SQVTM and CDR2 is ANQGSEA. CDR3 size: 14 residues.